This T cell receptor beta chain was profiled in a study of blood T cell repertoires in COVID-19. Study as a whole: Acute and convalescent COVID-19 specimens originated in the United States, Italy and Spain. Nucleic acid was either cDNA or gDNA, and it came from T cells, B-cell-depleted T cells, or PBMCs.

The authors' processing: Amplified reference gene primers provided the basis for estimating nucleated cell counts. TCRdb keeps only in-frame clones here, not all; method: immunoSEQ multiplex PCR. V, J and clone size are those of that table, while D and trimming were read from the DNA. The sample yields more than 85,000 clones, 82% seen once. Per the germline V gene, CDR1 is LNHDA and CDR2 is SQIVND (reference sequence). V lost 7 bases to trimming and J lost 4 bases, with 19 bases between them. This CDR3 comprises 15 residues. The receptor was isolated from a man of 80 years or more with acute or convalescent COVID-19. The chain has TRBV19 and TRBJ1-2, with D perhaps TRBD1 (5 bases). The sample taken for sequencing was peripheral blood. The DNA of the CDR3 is TGTGCCAGTACAAAACAGGAGTTGCCTTCCTATGGCTACACCTTC. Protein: CASTKQELPSYGYTF. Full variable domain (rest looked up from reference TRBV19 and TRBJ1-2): DGGITQSPKYLFRKEGQNVTLSCEQNLNHDAMYWYRQDPGQGLRLIYYSQIVNDFQKGDIAEGYSVSREKKESFPLTVTSAQKNPTAFYLCASTKQELPSYGYTFGSGTRLTVV.